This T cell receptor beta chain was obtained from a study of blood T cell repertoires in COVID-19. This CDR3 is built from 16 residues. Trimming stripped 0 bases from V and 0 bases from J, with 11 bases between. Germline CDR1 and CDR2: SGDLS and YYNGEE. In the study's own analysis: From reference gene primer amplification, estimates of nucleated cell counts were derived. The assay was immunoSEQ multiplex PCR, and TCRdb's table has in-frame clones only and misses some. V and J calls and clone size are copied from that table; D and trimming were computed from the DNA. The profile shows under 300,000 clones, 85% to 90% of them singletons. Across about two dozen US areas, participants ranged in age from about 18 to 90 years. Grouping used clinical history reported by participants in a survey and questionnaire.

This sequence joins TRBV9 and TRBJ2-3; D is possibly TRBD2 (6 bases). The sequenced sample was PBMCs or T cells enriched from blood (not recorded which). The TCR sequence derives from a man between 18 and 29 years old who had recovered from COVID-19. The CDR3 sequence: CASSVDSGRSTDTQYF. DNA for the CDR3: TGTGCCAGCAGCGTAGATAGCGGAAGAAGCACAGATACGCAGTATTTT.